Below, 15 T cell receptor beta chains from the same sample are listed, as sequenced in a study of OX40 agonist ivuxolimab in advanced cancers. TCRdb's table, derived via immunoSEQ multiplex PCR, lists solely in-frame clones and lacks some. The sample shows tens of thousands of clones, 87% of them seen only once. The sample in question was CD4+ or CD8+ T cells sorted from blood, obtained in a trial of the OX40 agonist ivuxolimab. The receptors originated from an adult with an advanced solid tumor such as melanoma, head and neck, liver or kidney cancer.

The rearrangement uses TRBV28 and TRBJ2-1; 10 nucleotides align to TRBD1. CDR1 and CDR2 from the germline V gene are MDHEN and SYDVKM. Trimming removed 5 bases from V and 9 bases from J; junction bases left unmatched: 10. The CDR3 is 15 residues long. The CDR3 here is CASSLPDRGRGEQFF. Written as DNA, the CDR3 is TGTGCCAGCAGTCTACCGGACAGGGGGAGGGGTGAGCAGTTCTTC. Full variable domain (rest looked up from reference TRBV28 and TRBJ2-1): DVKVTQSSRYLVKRTGEKVFLECVQDMDHENMFWYRQDPGLGLRLIYFSYDVKMKEKGDIPEGYSVSREKKERFSLILESASTNQTSMYLCASSLPDRGRGEQFFGPGTRLTVL.

The DNA for the CDR3 is TGTGCCACCGTGGGACATGTCGGAGGGAAGCTGTTTTTT. The encoded protein is CATVGHVGGKLFF. The chain couples TRBV6-6 to TRBJ2-2, with D tentatively TRBD1 or TRBD2 (6 bases each). The V end was cut by 10 bases, the J end by 12 bases, with 21 bases between. The CDR3 is made up of 13 amino acids. Germline loops: CDR1 MNHNY, CDR2 SVGAGI (reference sequence).

This chain links TRBV5-1 with TRBJ1-1; weak D call: TRBD1 (6 bases). The CDR3 has 14 residues. Germline values: CDR1 SGHRS, CDR2 YFSETQ. The V end was cut by 5 bases, the J end by 0 bases, with 11 bases between. CDR3 sequence: CASRQGPVNTEAFF. DNA for the CDR3: TGCGCCAGCAGACAGGGTCCGGTGAACACTGAAGCTTTCTTT.

The J gene is TRBJ2-3, the V gene TRBV6-4, with 13 bases that match TRBD2. CDR3 size: 15 residues. Germline V gives CDR1 MRHNA, CDR2 SNTAGT. Trimming took 8 bases from V and 5 from J; bases not matched to a gene: 7. The CDR3 DNA sequence: TGTGCCAGCTCAACTAGCGGGAGGGCGGGAGATACGCAGTATTTT. Translated: CASSTSGRAGDTQYF.

J is TRBJ1-5 and V is TRBV7-2; D call uncertain. The germline V and J ends were trimmed by 0 bases and 7 bases, with 7 bases remaining between them. The germline gives CDR1 SGHTA, CDR2 FQGNSA. The CDR3 length is 13 residues. CDR3 amino acids: CASSLAGRQPQHF. The DNA of the CDR3 is TGTGCCAGCAGCTTAGCGGGTCGGCAGCCCCAGCATTTT. Drawing the rest from reference TRBV7-2 and TRBJ1-5, the complete variable domain is GAGVSQSPSNKVTEKGKDVELRCDPISGHTALYWYRQSLGQGLEFLIYFQGNSAPDKSGLPSDRFSAERTGGSVSTLTIQRTQQEDSAVYLCASSLAGRQPQHFGDGTRLSIL.

This clone has a single count. The gene calls are TRBV7-9 and TRBJ2-1; a possible D gene is TRBD1 (5 bases). V lost 0 bases and J lost 4, with 13 bases in between. CDR1 and CDR2 (germline): SEHNR, FQNEAQ (reference sequence). This CDR3 has 16 residues. The CDR3 DNA sequence: TGTGCCAGCAGCTTAGCGACAGTGAACCTGTACAATGAGCAGTTCTTC. It is translated as CASSLATVNLYNEQFF. Full variable domain (rest looked up from reference TRBV7-9 and TRBJ2-1): DTGVSQNPRHKITKRGQNVTFRCDPISEHNRLYWYRQTLGQGPEFLTYFQNEAQLEKSRLLSDRFSAERPKGSFSTLEIQRTEQGDSAMYLCASSLATVNLYNEQFFGPGTRLTVL.

The chain is built from TRBV2 and TRBJ2-7; the match to TRBD2 covers 13 bases. Germline lookup yields CDR1 SNHLY and CDR2 FYNNEI. Trimming removed 3 bases from V and 7 bases from J; junction bases left unmatched: 9. The CDR3 contains 16 residues. CDR3 sequence (DNA): TGTGCCAGCAGTGATCTCACTAGCGGGAGGGTGAGGGAGCAGTACTTC. It specifies CASSDLTSGRVREQYF.

This clone showed up just once. The V call is TRBV5-1, the J call TRBJ1-2; TRBD1 matches 10 bases. V lost 4 bases, J lost 4 bases, and 16 bases stayed unmatched. Germline lookup yields CDR1 SGHRS and CDR2 YFSETQ. CDR3 length equals 18 residues. CDR3 sequence: CASSLSTFSTGGGYGYTF. The CDR3, as DNA: TGCGCCAGCAGCCTCTCTACGTTTTCGACAGGGGGCGGCTATGGCTACACCTTC.

The V gene is TRBV5-1, the J gene TRBJ1-2, with D tentatively TRBD1 (6 bases). There are 15 residues in the CDR3. Trimming shortened V by 4 bases and J by 6 bases, and 19 bases separated the two germline ends. CDR1 is SGHRS, CDR2 YFSETQ, per germline. DNA for the CDR3: TGCGCCAGCAGCCCCCGTTGGCAGGGGTCAGATGGCTACACCTTC. Its protein product is CASSPRWQGSDGYTF.

In its sample, this clone was seen a few times. The CDR3 here is CASSQSIGPGYEQYF. CDR3 sequence (DNA): TGTGCCAGCAGCCAATCAATAGGGCCCGGCTACGAGCAGTACTTC. This sequence joins TRBV16 and TRBJ2-7; D is undetermined. CDR1 and CDR2 (germline): KGHSY, FQNENV. Trimming pared 0 bases from V and 3 bases from J, leaving 12 bases between. The CDR3 length is 15 residues.

This clone was seen just once. The V call is TRBV6-5, the J call TRBJ2-2, with 9 bases aligning to TRBD2. The ends lost 6 bases at V and 1 base at J; junction bases unmatched: 3. This CDR3 spans 15 amino acids. Germline V gives CDR1 MNHEY, CDR2 SVGAGI. Here the CDR3 DNA reads TGTGCCAGCAGAGTAGCGGGAGTGAACACCGGGGAGCTGTTTTTT. Translation: CASRVAGVNTGELFF.

V is TRBV18 and J is TRBJ1-5; the D is unclear. Trimming shortened V by 4 bases and J by 7 bases, and 14 bases separated the two germline ends. The germline V gene has CDR1 KGHSH and CDR2 LQKENI. The CDR3 totals 14 residues. Here the CDR3 DNA reads TGTGCCAGCTCACTCCCGGGTGGGGAACAGCCCCAGCATTTT. Translated, it gives CASSLPGGEQPQHF.

The genes are TRBV6-5 and TRBJ1-4; 7 nucleotides agree with TRBD1. V was clipped by 10 bases and J by 3 bases; unmatched bases: 5. Germline loops: CDR1 MNHEY, CDR2 SVGAGI. This CDR3 is built from 13 residues. CDR3 DNA sequence: TGTGCCACACAGGGGCTCGCTAATGAAAAACTGTTTTTT. Translating gives CATQGLANEKLFF.

This clone was counted a single time. The rearrangement joins TRBV10-2 to TRBJ2-7; a possible D gene is TRBD2 (9 bases). Germline V lookup: CDR1 WSHSY, CDR2 SAAADI. The CDR3 length is 14 residues. V was cut by 6 bases and J by 3 bases, with 15 bases left in between. CDR3 in DNA: TGCGCCAGCAGCCTAGCGGGACAGGTCTACGAGCAGTACTTC. Translation gives CASSLAGQVYEQYF.

The chain combines TRBV6-5 with TRBJ2-2, with TRBD2 identical over 7 bases. The CDR3 sequence is 14 residues long. The germline V gene has CDR1 MNHEY and CDR2 SVGAGI. Trimming at V came to 8 bases and at J to 3 bases, leaving 6 bases not matched to a gene. The CDR3 loop is CASCGGEYTGELFF. The CDR3 nucleotides read TGTGCCAGCTGTGGGGGGGAGTACACCGGGGAGCTGTTTTTT.